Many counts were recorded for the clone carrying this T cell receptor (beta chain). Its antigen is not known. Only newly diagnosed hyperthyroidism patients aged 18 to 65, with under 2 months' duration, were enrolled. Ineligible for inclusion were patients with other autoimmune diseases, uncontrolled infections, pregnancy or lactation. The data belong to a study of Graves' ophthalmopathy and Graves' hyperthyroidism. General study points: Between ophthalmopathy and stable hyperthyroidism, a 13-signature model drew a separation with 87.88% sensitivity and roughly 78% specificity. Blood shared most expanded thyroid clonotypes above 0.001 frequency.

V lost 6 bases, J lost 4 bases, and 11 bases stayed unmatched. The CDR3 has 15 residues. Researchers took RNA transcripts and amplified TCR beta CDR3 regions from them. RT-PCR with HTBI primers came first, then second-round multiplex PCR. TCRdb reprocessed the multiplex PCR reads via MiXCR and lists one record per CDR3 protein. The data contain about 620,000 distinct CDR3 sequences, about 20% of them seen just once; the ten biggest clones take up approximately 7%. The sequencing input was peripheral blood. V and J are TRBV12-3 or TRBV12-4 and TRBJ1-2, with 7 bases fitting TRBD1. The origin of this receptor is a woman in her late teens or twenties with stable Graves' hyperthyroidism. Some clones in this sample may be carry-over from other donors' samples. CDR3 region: CASSNTGTALYGYTF. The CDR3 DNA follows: TGTGCCAGCAGCAACACCGGGACAGCCCTCTATGGCTACACCTTC.